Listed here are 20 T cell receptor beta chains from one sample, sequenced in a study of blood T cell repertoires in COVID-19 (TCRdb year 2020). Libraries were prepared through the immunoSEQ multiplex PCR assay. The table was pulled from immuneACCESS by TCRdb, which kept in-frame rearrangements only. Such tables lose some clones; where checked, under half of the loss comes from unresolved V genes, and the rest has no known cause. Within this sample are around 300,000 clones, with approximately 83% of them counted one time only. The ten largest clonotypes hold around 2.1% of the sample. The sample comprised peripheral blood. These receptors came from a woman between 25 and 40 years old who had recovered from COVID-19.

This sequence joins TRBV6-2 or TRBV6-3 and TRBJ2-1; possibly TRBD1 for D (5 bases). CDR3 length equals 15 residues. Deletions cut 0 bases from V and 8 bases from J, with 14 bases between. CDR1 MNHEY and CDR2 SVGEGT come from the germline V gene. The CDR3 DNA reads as TGTGCCAGCAGTTACTCTGGGCTCGTAGGGGATGAGCAGTTCTTC. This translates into CASSYSGLVGDEQFF.

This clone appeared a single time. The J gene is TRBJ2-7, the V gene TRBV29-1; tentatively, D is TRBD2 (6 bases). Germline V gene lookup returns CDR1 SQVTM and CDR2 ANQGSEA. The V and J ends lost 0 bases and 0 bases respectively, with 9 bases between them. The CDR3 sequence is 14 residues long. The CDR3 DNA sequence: TGCAGCGTTGAAGATAGCGGCAACTCCTACGAGCAGTACTTC. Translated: CSVEDSGNSYEQYF.

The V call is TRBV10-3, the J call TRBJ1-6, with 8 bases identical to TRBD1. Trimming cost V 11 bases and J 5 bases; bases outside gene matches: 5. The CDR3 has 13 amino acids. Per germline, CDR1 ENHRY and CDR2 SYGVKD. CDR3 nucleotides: TGTGCCGTTCAGGGGGCGGATAATTCACCCCTCCACTTT. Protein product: CAVQGADNSPLHF.

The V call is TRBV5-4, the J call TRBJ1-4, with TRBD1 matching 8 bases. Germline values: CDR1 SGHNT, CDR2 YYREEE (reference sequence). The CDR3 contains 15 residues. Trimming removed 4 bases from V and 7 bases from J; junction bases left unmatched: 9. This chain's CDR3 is CASSPQGAGSEKLFF. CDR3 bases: TGTGCCAGCAGCCCCCAGGGGGCCGGGAGTGAAAAACTGTTTTTT.

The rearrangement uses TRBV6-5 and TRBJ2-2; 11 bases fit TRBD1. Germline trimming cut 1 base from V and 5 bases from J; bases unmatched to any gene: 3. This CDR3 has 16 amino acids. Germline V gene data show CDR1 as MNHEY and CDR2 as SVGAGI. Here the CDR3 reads CASSYFGQGATGELFF. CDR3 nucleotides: TGTGCCAGCAGTTACTTTGGACAGGGGGCTACCGGGGAGCTGTTTTTT.

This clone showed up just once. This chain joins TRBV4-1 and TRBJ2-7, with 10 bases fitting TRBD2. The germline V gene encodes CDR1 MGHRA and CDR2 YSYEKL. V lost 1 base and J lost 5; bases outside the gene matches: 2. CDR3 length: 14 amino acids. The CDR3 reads CASSQVGLANEQYF. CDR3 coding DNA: TGCGCCAGCAGCCAAGTGGGACTAGCGAACGAGCAGTACTTC.

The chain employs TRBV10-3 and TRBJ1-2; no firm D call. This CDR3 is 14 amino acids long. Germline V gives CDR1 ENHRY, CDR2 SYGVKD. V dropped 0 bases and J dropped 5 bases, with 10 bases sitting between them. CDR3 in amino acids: CAISESVQTYGYTF. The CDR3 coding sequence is TGTGCCATCAGTGAGTCGGTACAGACGTATGGCTACACCTTC.

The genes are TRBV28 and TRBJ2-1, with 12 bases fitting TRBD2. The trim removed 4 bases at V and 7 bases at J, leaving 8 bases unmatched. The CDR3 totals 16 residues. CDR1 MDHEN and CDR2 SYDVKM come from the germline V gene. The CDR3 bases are TGTGCCAGCAGTTCAGGGGGACTAGCGGGTGGAAATGAGCAGTTCTTC. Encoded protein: CASSSGGLAGGNEQFF.

The CDR3 spells CASSRTSGSWYEQYF. The CDR3, as DNA: TGTGCCAGCAGCCGGACTAGCGGGAGCTGGTACGAGCAGTACTTC. This sequence joins TRBV7-9 and TRBJ2-7; 13 bases line up with TRBD2. Per germline, CDR1 SEHNR and CDR2 FQNEAQ (reference sequence). The CDR3 is 15 residues long. Losses at the gene ends were 5 bases for V and 4 bases for J; bases not matched to a gene: 5.

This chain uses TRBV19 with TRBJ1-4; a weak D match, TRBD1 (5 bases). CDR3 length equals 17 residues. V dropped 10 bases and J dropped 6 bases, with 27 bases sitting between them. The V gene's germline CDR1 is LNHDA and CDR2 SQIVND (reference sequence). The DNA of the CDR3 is TGTGCCACCTGGGGGGGTGGCCCCTTACATAGGGATGAAAAACTGTTTTTT. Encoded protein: CATWGGGPLHRDEKLFF.

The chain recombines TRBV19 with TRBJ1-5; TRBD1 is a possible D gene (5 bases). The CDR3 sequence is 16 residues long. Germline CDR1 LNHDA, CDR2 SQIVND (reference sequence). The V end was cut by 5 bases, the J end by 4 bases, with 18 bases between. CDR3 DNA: TGTGCCAGTAGTCTGTCCAGGGTGGGTCAAAATCAGCCCCAGCATTTT. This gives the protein CASSLSRVGQNQPQHF.

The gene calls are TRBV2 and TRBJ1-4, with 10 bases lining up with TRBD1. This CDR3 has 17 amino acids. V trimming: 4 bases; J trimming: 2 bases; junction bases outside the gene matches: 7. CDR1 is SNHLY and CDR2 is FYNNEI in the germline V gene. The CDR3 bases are TGTGCCAGCAGTGGGGACAGGGGATCCCCCACTAATGAAAAACTGTTTTTT. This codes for CASSGDRGSPTNEKLFF.

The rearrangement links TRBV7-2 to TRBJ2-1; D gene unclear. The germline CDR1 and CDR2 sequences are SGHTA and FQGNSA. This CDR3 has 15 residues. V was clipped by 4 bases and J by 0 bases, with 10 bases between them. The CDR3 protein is CASSSRSPSYNEQFF. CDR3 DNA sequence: TGTGCCAGCAGCTCCCGTTCTCCCTCCTACAATGAGCAGTTCTTC.

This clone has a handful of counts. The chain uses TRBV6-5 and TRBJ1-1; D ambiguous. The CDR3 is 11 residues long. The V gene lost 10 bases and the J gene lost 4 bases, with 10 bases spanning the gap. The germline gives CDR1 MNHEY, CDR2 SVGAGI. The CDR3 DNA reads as TGTGCCACCCTCACCGGCACTGAAGCTTTCTTT. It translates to CATLTGTEAFF.

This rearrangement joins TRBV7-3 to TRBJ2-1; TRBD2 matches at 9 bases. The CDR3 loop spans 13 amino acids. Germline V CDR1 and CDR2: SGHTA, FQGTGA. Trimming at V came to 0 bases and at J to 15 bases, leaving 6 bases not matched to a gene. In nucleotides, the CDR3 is TGTGCCAGCAGCTTAACGCCAGCGGGAGGTCTGTTCTTC. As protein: CASSLTPAGGLFF.

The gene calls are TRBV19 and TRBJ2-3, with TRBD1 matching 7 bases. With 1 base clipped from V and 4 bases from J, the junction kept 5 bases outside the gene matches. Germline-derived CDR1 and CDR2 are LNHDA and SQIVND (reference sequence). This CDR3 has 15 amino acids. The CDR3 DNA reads TGTGCCAGTAGTATAGGGACAGGTCTTGCAGATACGCAGTATTTT. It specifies CASSIGTGLADTQYF.

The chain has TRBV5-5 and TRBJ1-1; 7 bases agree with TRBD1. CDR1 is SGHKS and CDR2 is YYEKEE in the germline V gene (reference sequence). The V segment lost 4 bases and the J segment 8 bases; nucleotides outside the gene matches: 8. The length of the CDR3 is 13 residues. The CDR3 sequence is CASSLGGQPEAFF. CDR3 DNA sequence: TGTGCCAGCAGCCTCGGGGGACAGCCAGAAGCTTTCTTT.

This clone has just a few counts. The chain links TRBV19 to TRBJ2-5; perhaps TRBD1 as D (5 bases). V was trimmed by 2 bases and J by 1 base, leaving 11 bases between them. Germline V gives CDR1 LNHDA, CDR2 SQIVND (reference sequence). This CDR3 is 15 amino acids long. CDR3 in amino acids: CASSINRGPQETQYF. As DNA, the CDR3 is TGTGCCAGTAGTATAAATAGGGGTCCCCAAGAGACCCAGTACTTC.

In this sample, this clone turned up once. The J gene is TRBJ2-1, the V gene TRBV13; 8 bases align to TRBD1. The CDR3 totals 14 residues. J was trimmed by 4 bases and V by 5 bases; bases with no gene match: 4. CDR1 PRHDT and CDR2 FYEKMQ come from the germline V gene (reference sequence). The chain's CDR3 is CASSAGQGYNEQFF. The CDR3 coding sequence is TGTGCCAGCAGCGCAGGACAGGGTTACAATGAGCAGTTCTTC. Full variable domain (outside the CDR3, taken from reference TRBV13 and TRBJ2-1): AAGVIQSPRHLIKEKRETATLKCYPIPRHDTVYWYQQGPGQDPQFLISFYEKMQSDKGSIPDRFSAQQFSDYHSELNMSSLELGDSALYFCASSAGQGYNEQFFGPGTRLTVL.

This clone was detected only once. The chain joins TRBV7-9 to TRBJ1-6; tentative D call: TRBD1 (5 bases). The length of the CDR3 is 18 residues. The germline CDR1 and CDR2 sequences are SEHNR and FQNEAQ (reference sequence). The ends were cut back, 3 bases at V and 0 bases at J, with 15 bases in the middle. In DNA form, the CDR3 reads TGTGCCAGCAGCTTCCCCCGGGACGGGAGCTCCTATAATTCACCCCTCCACTTT. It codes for CASSFPRDGSSYNSPLHF.